What follows are 9 T cell receptor beta chains derived from one specimen sequenced in a study of OX40 agonist ivuxolimab in advanced cancers. The table came from immunoSEQ multiplex PCR; TCRdb's copy has only in-frame clones and leaves some out. The repertoire consists of some 41,000 clones, with more than 85% occurring once and the leading ten covering 2.4%. Sequenced material: CD4+ or CD8+ T cells sorted from blood, taken in a trial of the OX40 agonist ivuxolimab. These receptors were taken from an adult with an advanced solid tumor such as melanoma, head and neck, liver or kidney cancer.

The CDR3 nucleotides read TGTGCCAGCTCACCCCGGACAGGGGCAACAGATACGCAGTATTTT. This codes for CASSPRTGATDTQYF. The chain carries TRBV18 and TRBJ2-3; 9 bases agree with TRBD1. This CDR3 is 15 amino acids long. Germline values: CDR1 KGHSH, CDR2 LQKENI. Trimming took 3 bases from V and 3 from J; bases not matched to a gene: 4.

CDR3 in DNA: TGTGCCAGCAGTGAAAAAACCAGGGGCCGGGGCACCGGGGAGCTGTTTTTT. Its protein is CASSEKTRGRGTGELFF. J is TRBJ2-2 and V is TRBV2; TRBD1 is a possible D gene (6 bases). Germline CDR1 is SNHLY and CDR2 is FYNNEI. The CDR3 sequence is 17 residues long. The V gene lost 2 bases and the J gene lost 4 bases, with 17 bases spanning the gap.

The genes are TRBV6-4 and TRBJ2-1, with a weak D call TRBD2 (5 bases). V was shortened by 6 bases and J by 9 bases, with 15 bases between the two germline ends. The CDR3 is 13 amino acids. Germline values: CDR1 MRHNA, CDR2 SNTAGT. Written as DNA, the CDR3 is TGTGCCAGCAGCGTCGAACTAGATGGTGAGCAGTTCTTC. This encodes CASSVELDGEQFF.

The rearrangement joins TRBV6-1 to TRBJ2-7; TRBD1 matches 7 bases. Germline V gene lookup returns CDR1 MNHNS and CDR2 SASEGT. This CDR3 comprises 15 residues. Trimming removed 10 bases from V and 5 bases from J; junction bases left unmatched: 17. CDR3: CATNLMTGSYNEQYF. CDR3 nucleotides: TGTGCCACCAACCTCATGACAGGGTCGTACAACGAGCAGTACTTC.

This clone was counted once. V is TRBV5-4 and J is TRBJ2-5; no definite D call. Trimming cost V 6 bases and J 1 base, with 13 bases left between them. This CDR3 comprises 14 residues. The germline gives CDR1 SGHNT, CDR2 YYREEE (reference sequence). The chain's CDR3 is CASKPVGSQETQYF. The CDR3 coding sequence is TGTGCCAGCAAACCCGTGGGAAGCCAAGAGACCCAGTACTTC.

This rearrangement joins TRBV27 to TRBJ2-7; 11 bases align to TRBD2. The germline V gene encodes CDR1 MNHEY and CDR2 SMNVEV (reference sequence). Trimming removed 6 bases from V and 0 bases from J; junction bases left unmatched: 7. The CDR3 runs 16 residues. The CDR3 DNA follows: TGTGCCAGCAGGAGATCTCTAGCGGGGGGCTCCTACGAGCAGTACTTC. This sequence encodes CASRRSLAGGSYEQYF.

The chain recombines TRBV5-1 with TRBJ2-2; 10 nucleotides agree with TRBD1. V lost 4 bases and J lost 6; bases outside the gene matches: 9. Germline loops: CDR1 SGHRS, CDR2 YFSETQ. The CDR3 is 16 amino acids. The CDR3 bases are TGCGCCAGCAGCACCTCGGGACAGGGGTTTTCCGGGGAGCTGTTTTTT. It encodes CASSTSGQGFSGELFF.

The count of this clone is one. V gene TRBV27 combines with J gene TRBJ2-1, with no clear D. This CDR3 comprises 15 residues. CDR1 is MNHEY, CDR2 SMNVEV, per germline (reference sequence). Trimming took 2 bases from V and 7 from J, leaving 15 bases between them. DNA for the CDR3: TGTGCCAGCAGTTTAAGACCACCTCAGGATAATGAGCAGTTCTTC. Its protein is CASSLRPPQDNEQFF.

V is TRBV19 and J is TRBJ1-1; no clear D gene. Between the trimmed V and J ends, which lost 4 bases and 4 bases, there was a span of 22 bases. Germline lookup yields CDR1 LNHDA and CDR2 SQIVND (reference sequence). The CDR3 sequence is 17 residues long. CDR3: CASSSPPGRRRGTEAFF. DNA of the CDR3: TGTGCCAGTAGTAGCCCCCCGGGCAGGCGCCGGGGCACTGAAGCTTTCTTT.